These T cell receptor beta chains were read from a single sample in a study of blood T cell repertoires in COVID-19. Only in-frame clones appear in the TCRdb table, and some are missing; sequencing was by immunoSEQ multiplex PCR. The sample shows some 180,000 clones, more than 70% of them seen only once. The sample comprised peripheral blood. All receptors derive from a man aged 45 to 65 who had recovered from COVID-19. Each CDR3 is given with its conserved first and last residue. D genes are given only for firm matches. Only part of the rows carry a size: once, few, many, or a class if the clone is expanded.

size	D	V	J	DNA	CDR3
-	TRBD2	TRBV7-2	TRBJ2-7	TGTGCCAGCAGCTTTGATGGGACTAGCGACTACGAGCAGTACTTC	CASSFDGTSDYEQYF
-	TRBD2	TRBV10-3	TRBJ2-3	TGTGCCATCAGCATTGCGGGGGGCGCAGATACGCAGTATTTT	CAISIAGGADTQYF
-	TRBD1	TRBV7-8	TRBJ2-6	TGTGCCAGCAGCGCCCGGGACAGGGGATACTCTGGGGCCAACGTCCTGACTTTC	CASSARDRGYSGANVLTF
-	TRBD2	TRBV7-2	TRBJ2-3	TGTGCCAGCAGCTTATGGACGGGGGGGAACACAGATACGCAGTATTTT	CASSLWTGGNTDTQYF
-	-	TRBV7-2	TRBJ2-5	TGTGCCAGCAGCTTAGCGGGGCAGGGGGAGACCCAGTACTTC	CASSLAGQGETQYF
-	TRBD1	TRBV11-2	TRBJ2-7	TGTGCCAGCAGCCATTGGACAGGGTTCGACGAGCAGTACTTC	CASSHWTGFDEQYF
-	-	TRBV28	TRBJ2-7	TGTGCCAGCAGTTTATGGGCAGGGATCCAGGACTTC	CASSLWAGIQDF
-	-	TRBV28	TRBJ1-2	TGTGCCAGCAGGACAGGATCTAACTATGGCTACACCTTC	CASRTGSNYGYTF
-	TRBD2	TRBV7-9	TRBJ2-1	TGTGCCAGCAGCCCTCTAGCGGGAGGCCCCAGGAATGAGCAGTTCTTC	CASSPLAGGPRNEQFF
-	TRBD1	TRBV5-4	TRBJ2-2	TGTGCCAGCAGCCGACAGGGCCCGAACACCGGGGAGCTGTTTTTT	CASSRQGPNTGELFF
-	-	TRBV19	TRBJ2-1	TGTGCCAGTAGCCTAGACAGTCCTTCCTACAATGAGCAGTTCTTC	CASSLDSPSYNEQFF
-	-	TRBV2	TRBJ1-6	TGTGCCAGCCTACGCCTTGGACAGACGAGAAATTCACCCCTCCACTTT	CASLRLGQTRNSPLHF
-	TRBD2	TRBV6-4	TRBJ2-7	TGTGCCAGCAGTCCCGGACTAGCGGGAGGTGAGCAGTACTTC	CASSPGLAGGEQYF
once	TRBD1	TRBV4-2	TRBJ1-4	TGTGCCAGCAGCCAGGAGGGACAGGGAAGAGAAAAACTGTTTTTT	CASSQEGQGREKLFF
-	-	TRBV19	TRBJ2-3	TGTGCCAGTAGAGACAGGCCAAGGGCAGATACGCAGTATTTT	CASRDRPRADTQYF
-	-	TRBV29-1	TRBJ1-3	TGCAGCGTGGCGTGGGCATCTGGAAACACCATATATTTT	CSVAWASGNTIYF
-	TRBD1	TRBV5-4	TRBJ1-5	TGTGCCAGCAGCTTTTCCTCTGGGACAGGTCGGGGAAGCAATCAGCCCCAGCATTTT	CASSFSSGTGRGSNQPQHF
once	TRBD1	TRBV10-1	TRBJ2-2	TGCGCCAGCGGGGGACAGGGGGCTGCCGGGGAGCTGTTTTTT	CASGGQGAAGELFF
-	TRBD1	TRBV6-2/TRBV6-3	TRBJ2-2	TGTGCCAGCAGTTACCCCCCGACAGGGGGCACCGGGGAGCTGTTTTTT	CASSYPPTGGTGELFF
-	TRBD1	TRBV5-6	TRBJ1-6	TGTGCCAGCAGCCGACCGACAGGGGGCTATAATTCACCCCTCCACTTT	CASSRPTGGYNSPLHF
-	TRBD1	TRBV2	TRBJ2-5	TGTGCCAGCAGCCCGGGACAGGTATCGTCGGAGACCCAGTACTTC	CASSPGQVSSETQYF
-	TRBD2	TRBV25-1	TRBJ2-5	TGTGCCAGCAGTGAAATCCTAGCGGGAGTACAAGAGACCCAGTACTTC	CASSEILAGVQETQYF
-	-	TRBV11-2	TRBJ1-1	TGTGCCAGCAGCTTAGATCTGGGCAGGGGAATATACACTGAAGCTTTCTTT	CASSLDLGRGIYTEAFF
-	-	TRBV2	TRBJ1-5	TGTGCCAGCAGTGACCAAAGGGGGAATCAGCCCCAGCATTTT	CASSDQRGNQPQHF
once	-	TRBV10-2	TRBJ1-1	TGCGCCAGCAGTGAAGGGGCAGACACTGAAGCTTTCTTT	CASSEGADTEAFF
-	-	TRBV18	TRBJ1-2	TGTGCCAGCTCACCCCCGGCGGGAGCTAACTATGGCTACACCTTC	CASSPPAGANYGYTF
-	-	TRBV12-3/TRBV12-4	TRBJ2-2	TGTGCCAGCTTACAGGTTACCGGGGAGCTGTTTTTT	CASLQVTGELFF
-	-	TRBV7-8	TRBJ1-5	TGTGCCAGCAGCTTAGGTGACATCGGAAGCAATCAGCCCCAGCATTTT	CASSLGDIGSNQPQHF
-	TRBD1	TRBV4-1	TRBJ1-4	TGCGCCAGCAGCCAAGGGACAGGGGAAGCTAATGAAAAACTGTTTTTT	CASSQGTGEANEKLFF
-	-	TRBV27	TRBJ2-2	TGTGCCAGCAGTTTATTCGTACTAGCAGGCGGGGAGCTGTTTTTT	CASSLFVLAGGELFF
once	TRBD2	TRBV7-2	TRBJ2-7	TGTGCCAGCAGCTTCGCTAGCGGGGGGCAAGAGCAGTACTTC	CASSFASGGQEQYF
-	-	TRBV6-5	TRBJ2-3	TGTGCCAGCAGTCAAACTAGTCAGAACGGAAATACGCAGTATTTT	CASSQTSQNGNTQYF
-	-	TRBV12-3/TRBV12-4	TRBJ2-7	TGTGCCAGCAGTTTGAGGCCCCCCTACGAGCAGTACTTC	CASSLRPPYEQYF
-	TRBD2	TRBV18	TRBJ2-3	TGTGCCAGCTCACCGGCCCTCGGGAGGCCAGATACGCAGTATTTT	CASSPALGRPDTQYF
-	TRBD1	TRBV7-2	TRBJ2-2	TGTGCCAGCAGCTATCCCTCAGGGGGCGGCACCGGGGAGCTGTTTTTT	CASSYPSGGGTGELFF
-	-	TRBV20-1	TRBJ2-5	TGCAGTGTTAAAGGGAGAGAGACCCAGTACTTC	CSVKGRETQYF
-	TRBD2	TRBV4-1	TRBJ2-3	TGCGCCAGCAGCCAAGGGGGGCCTAGCGGGAGCACAGATACGCAGTATTTT	CASSQGGPSGSTDTQYF
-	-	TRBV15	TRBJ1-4	TGTGCCACCAGCAGAGTGGACAGATTTGCTGAAAAACTGTTTTTT	CATSRVDRFAEKLFF
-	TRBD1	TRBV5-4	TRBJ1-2	TGTGCCAGCAGCGAGTCAACCGGGACAGGGGTAGACGGCTACACCTTC	CASSESTGTGVDGYTF
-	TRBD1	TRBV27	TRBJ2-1	TGTGCCAGCAGTTTTCGAGCCGGACAGGGGGCTCTCTTC	CASSFRAGQGALF
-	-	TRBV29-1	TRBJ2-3	TGCAGCGTTGACGAAATAGCGACGAGCACAGATACGCAGTATTTT	CSVDEIATSTDTQYF
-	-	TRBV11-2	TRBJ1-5	TGTGCCAGCAATTTAGGGGGGGCAGGGAGGCAGCCCCAGCATTTT	CASNLGGAGRQPQHF
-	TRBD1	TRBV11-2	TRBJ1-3	TGTGCCAGCAGCTTAGCCCCGACAGGGCCTGGAAACACCATATATTTT	CASSLAPTGPGNTIYF
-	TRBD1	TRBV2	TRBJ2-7	TGTGCCAGCAGTGAAGAAGGAAGAGGACAGGGGGAGAGCGGGAGCTCCTACGAGCAGTACTTC	CASSEEGRGQGESGSSYEQYF
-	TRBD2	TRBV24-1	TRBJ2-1	TGTGCCACCAGTGATGCGGGGGGCCCGAGGGGTGAGCAGTTCTTC	CATSDAGGPRGEQFF
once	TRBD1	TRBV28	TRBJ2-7	TGTGCCAGCAGCGCACTTACAGGGGCGGCCTACGAGCAGTACTTC	CASSALTGAAYEQYF
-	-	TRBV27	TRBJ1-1	TGTGCCAGCAGTTTCATGGGGGGAGGCACTGAAGCTTTCTTT	CASSFMGGGTEAFF
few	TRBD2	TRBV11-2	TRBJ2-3	TGTGCCAGCAGCTTAGATTGGTCTAGCGGGGGTCGGGCAGATACGCAGTATTTT	CASSLDWSSGGRADTQYF
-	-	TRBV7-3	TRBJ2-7	TGTGCCAGCAGCTTAGACGGGTCGACTAACTACGAGCAGTACTTC	CASSLDGSTNYEQYF
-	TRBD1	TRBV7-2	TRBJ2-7	TGTGCCAGCAGCAAGACAGGGGGCCCGTACGAGCAGTACTTC	CASSKTGGPYEQYF
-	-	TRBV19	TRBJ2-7	TGTGCCAGTAGTATCCGTCAGCCACAGGACTTC	CASSIRQPQDF
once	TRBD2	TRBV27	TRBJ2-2	TGTGCCAGCAGTTTTCTAGCGGGGGGTTTGCGCGGGGAGCTGTTTTTT	CASSFLAGGLRGELFF
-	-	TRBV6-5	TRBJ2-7	TGTGCCAGCAGTCCGCGGGGCTACGAGCAGTACTTC	CASSPRGYEQYF
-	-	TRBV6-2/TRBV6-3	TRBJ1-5	TGTGCCAGCAGCCACCGCACGGGGGCTCGGGAGGAACAGCCCCAGCATTTT	CASSHRTGAREEQPQHF
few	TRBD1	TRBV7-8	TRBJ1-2	TGTGCCAGCAGTCTTAGAATACAGGGGGCCGGTTATGGCTACACCTTC	CASSLRIQGAGYGYTF
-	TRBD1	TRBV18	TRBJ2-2	TGTGCCAGCTCACCTAGGACAGGGGGCCCCTCCGGGGAGCTGTTTTTT	CASSPRTGGPSGELFF
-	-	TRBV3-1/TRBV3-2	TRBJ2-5	TGTGCCAGCAGCCAAGGCTCTCTAGCGTATCGGGAGACCCAGTACTTC	CASSQGSLAYRETQYF
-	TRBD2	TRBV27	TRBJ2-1	TGTGCCAGCAGTTTAAGAAGGAGGGAGGGAGCCTACAATGAGCAGTTCTTC	CASSLRRREGAYNEQFF
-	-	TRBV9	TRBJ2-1	TGTGCCAGCAGCCCTGCAGGAAGCTCCTACAATGAGCAGTTCTTC	CASSPAGSSYNEQFF
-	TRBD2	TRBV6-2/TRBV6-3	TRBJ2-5	TGTGCCAGCAGTTTTTTTAGCGGGAGAAAGGAGACCCAGTACTTC	CASSFFSGRKETQYF